A selection of T cell receptor beta chains follows, all from one sample in a study of glioma-infiltrating T cells. MiXCR, run by TCRdb on the multiplex PCR reads, gives a single entry per CDR3 protein. This table has 300,000 to 400,000 distinct CDR3 sequences, approximately 42% appearing once. Material: glioma tissue, nonneoplastic brain tissue, or PBMCs (not recorded which). The receptors shown here come from a human donor with low-grade glioma or glioblastoma, undergoing nonglioma brain surgery, or in good health (not recorded which). CDR3s include the opening cysteine and the closing phenylalanine or tryptophan. The order of the fields is J gene, CDR3 length, D gene, clone size, V gene, CDR3 DNA, CDR3 protein. A D gene is named only where the DNA matches it firmly. Clone size is not always given. Where it is, it says once, few, many or a class for expanded clones.

J: TRBJ2-3
length: 16
D: TRBD2
size: many
V: TRBV4-2
DNA: TGTGCCAGCAGCCAAGAACGGCTAGCGGGAGCAGATACGCAGTATTTT
CDR3: CASSQERLAGADTQYF

J: TRBJ1-5
length: 15
D: -
size: many
V: TRBV7-2
DNA: TGTGCCAGCAGCTTAGACTCTTATTCCAATCAGCCCCAGCATTTT
CDR3: CASSLDSYSNQPQHF

J: TRBJ2-1
length: 18
D: TRBD2
size: -
V: TRBV11-3
DNA: TGTGCCAGCAGCTTAGGGCACGGGGCTAGCGGAACCTACAATGAGCAGTTCTTC
CDR3: CASSLGHGASGTYNEQFF

J: TRBJ2-1
length: 18
D: TRBD2
size: -
V: TRBV4-2
DNA: TGTGCCAGCAGCCAACCAAAAAACCCCCTAGCGGCTTACAATGAGCAGTTCTTC
CDR3: CASSQPKNPLAAYNEQFF

J: TRBJ2-1
length: 15
D: TRBD2
size: many
V: TRBV28
DNA: TGTGCCAGCGCATCTAGCGGGAGCTCCTACAATGAGCAGTTCTTC
CDR3: CASASSGSSYNEQFF

J: TRBJ2-7
length: 16
D: TRBD2
size: few
V: TRBV29-1
DNA: TGCAGCGTTGAGATTAGCGGGAGTAACTTTCGCTACGAGCAGTACTTC
CDR3: CSVEISGSNFRYEQYF

J: TRBJ2-7
length: 12
D: TRBD1
size: -
V: TRBV7-2
DNA: TGTGCCAGCAGCTTCCGACAGGGCCATCAGTACTTC
CDR3: CASSFRQGHQYF

J: TRBJ2-7
length: 16
D: TRBD1
size: many
V: TRBV24-1
DNA: TGTGCCACCAGTGACCGTCCGGGACAGGGTTCCCACGAGCAGTACTTC
CDR3: CATSDRPGQGSHEQYF

J: TRBJ2-1
length: 12
D: -
size: -
V: TRBV11-2
DNA: TGTGCCAGCAGCTTGGGGTACAATGGGCAGTTCTTC
CDR3: CASSLGYNGQFF

J: TRBJ2-2
length: 15
D: -
size: -
V: TRBV5-1
DNA: TGCGCCAGCAGCTTTTTTGACACTAACACCGGGGAGCTGTTTTTT
CDR3: CASSFFDTNTGELFF

J: TRBJ1-1
length: 14
D: -
size: -
V: TRBV27
DNA: TGTGCCAGCAGTTTCGGGGGCGTTTACAATGAAGCTTTCTTT
CDR3: CASSFGGVYNEAFF

J: TRBJ1-1
length: 13
D: -
size: -
V: TRBV6-5
DNA: TGTGCCAGCAGTTTTGAGATGAACACTGAAGCTTCCTTT
CDR3: CASSFEMNTEASF

J: TRBJ2-7
length: 15
D: TRBD2
size: few
V: TRBV4-1
DNA: TGCGCCAGCAGCCAACCGACTAGCGGGAGGGGTGAGCAGTACTTC
CDR3: CASSQPTSGRGEQYF

J: TRBJ2-7
length: 13
D: TRBD2
size: -
V: TRBV20-1
DNA: TGCAGTGCGAGGGGCGGGAGCAGCTACGAGCAGTACTTC
CDR3: CSARGGSSYEQYF

J: TRBJ2-1
length: 18
D: TRBD2
size: few
V: TRBV28
DNA: TGTGCCAGCAGTCCCGCCCCCGGGACTAGCGGGAGGAACAATGAGCAGTTCTTC
CDR3: CASSPAPGTSGRNNEQFF

J: TRBJ2-7
length: 14
D: -
size: -
V: TRBV12-3/TRBV12-4
DNA: TGTGCCAGCAGTTTAGCTGGTGTTGAGTACGAGCAGTACTTC
CDR3: CASSLAGVEYEQYF

J: TRBJ1-3
length: 19
D: -
size: many
V: TRBV27
DNA: TGTGCCAGCAGTTTATTTGGGCAGGTCGGCGGGGGCTCTGGAAACACCATATATTTT
CDR3: CASSLFGQVGGGSGNTIYF

J: TRBJ2-5
length: 14
D: -
size: -
V: TRBV27
DNA: TGTGCCAGCAGTTTGGCGCAGGACTGGGAGACCCAGGACTTC
CDR3: CASSLAQDWETQDF

J: TRBJ1-2
length: 13
D: -
size: -
V: TRBV28
DNA: TGTGCCAGCAGTTTAGTCGGGGGCGGTGGCTACACCTTC
CDR3: CASSLVGGGGYTF

J: TRBJ2-2
length: 18
D: TRBD2
size: -
V: TRBV11-2
DNA: TGTGCCAGCAGCTTAACGACTAGCGGGAGGGCGTACACCGGGGAGCTGTTTTTT
CDR3: CASSLTTSGRAYTGELFF

J: TRBJ2-2
length: 17
D: -
size: -
V: TRBV28
DNA: TGTGCCAGCAGCTCCGGGTTAAAAGTACCGAACACCGGGGAGCTGTTTTTT
CDR3: CASSSGLKVPNTGELFF

J: TRBJ1-6
length: 14
D: TRBD1
size: many
V: TRBV27
DNA: TGTGCCAGCAGTCCGGGACAGTGGAATTCACCCCTCCACTTT
CDR3: CASSPGQWNSPLHF

J: TRBJ1-2
length: 14
D: -
size: few
V: TRBV28
DNA: TGTGCCAGCAGTTTGTCTAGGGTTGGGTTTGGCTACACCTTC
CDR3: CASSLSRVGFGYTF

J: TRBJ2-3
length: 18
D: TRBD1
size: once
V: TRBV6-2/TRBV6-3
DNA: TGTGCCAGCAGTTACTCGGTCTCAGGGGGACAGGGGACAGATACGCAGTATTTT
CDR3: CASSYSVSGGQGTDTQYF

J: TRBJ2-2
length: 14
D: -
size: -
V: TRBV4-3
DNA: TGCGCCAGCAGCCCCTTCATCGTAACCGGGGAGCTGTTTTTT
CDR3: CASSPFIVTGELFF

J: TRBJ2-2
length: 16
D: TRBD1
size: -
V: TRBV29-1
DNA: TGCAGCGTTGAAAGAGATGGACAGGGTATCACCGGGGAGCTGTTTTTT
CDR3: CSVERDGQGITGELFF

J: TRBJ2-3
length: 16
D: -
size: -
V: TRBV6-1
DNA: TGTGCCATCAGTGTTTTTCGGGATTTACGGGCAGATACGCAGTATTTT
CDR3: CAISVFRDLRADTQYF

J: TRBJ2-3
length: 13
D: -
size: -
V: TRBV4-1
DNA: TGCGCCAGCAGCCAACGGGGATCAGATACGCAGTATTTT
CDR3: CASSQRGSDTQYF

J: TRBJ1-2
length: 14
D: TRBD1
size: many
V: TRBV28
DNA: TGTGCCAGCAGTTCAGGGGGTAATAACTATGGCTACACCTTC
CDR3: CASSSGGNNYGYTF

J: TRBJ1-2
length: 12
D: -
size: -
V: TRBV2
DNA: TGTGCCAGCAGGATGGGGGTAGTTGGCTACACCTTC
CDR3: CASRMGVVGYTF

J: TRBJ2-5
length: 15
D: -
size: -
V: TRBV5-1
DNA: TGCGCCAGCAGCTTGCAGCTAGCGCACCGAGAGACCCAGTACTTC
CDR3: CASSLQLAHRETQYF

J: TRBJ2-2
length: 16
D: -
size: -
V: TRBV5-1
DNA: TGCGCCAGCAGCTTGGATCGTTTCCTACGAACCGGGGAGCTGTTTTTT
CDR3: CASSLDRFLRTGELFF

J: TRBJ1-1
length: 12
D: -
size: once
V: TRBV4-2
DNA: TGTGCCAGCAGCCCGGCGCCCACTGAAGCTTTCTTT
CDR3: CASSPAPTEAFF

J: TRBJ2-2
length: 15
D: -
size: few
V: TRBV2
DNA: TGTGCCAGCAGCCCCCTCTCTAGTAACACCGGGGAGCTGTTTTTT
CDR3: CASSPLSSNTGELFF

J: TRBJ2-5
length: 13
D: -
size: -
V: TRBV28
DNA: TGTGCCAGCAGCGAACAGAAAAGAGAGACCCAGTACTTC
CDR3: CASSEQKRETQYF

J: TRBJ1-2
length: 14
D: -
size: -
V: TRBV9
DNA: TGTGCCAGCAGCGGACTATCTTATTGGGAAGGCTACACCTTC
CDR3: CASSGLSYWEGYTF

J: TRBJ1-5
length: 16
D: -
size: few
V: TRBV25-1
DNA: TGTGCCAGCAGTGACGGGACCACCCCACCCAATCAGCCCCAGCATTTT
CDR3: CASSDGTTPPNQPQHF

J: TRBJ2-1
length: 17
D: TRBD2
size: -
V: TRBV25-1
DNA: TGTGCCAGCAGTTTTCACGGACCGGGAGGCTCCTACAATGAGCAGTTCTTC
CDR3: CASSFHGPGGSYNEQFF

J: TRBJ1-1
length: 12
D: -
size: -
V: TRBV2
DNA: TGTGCCAGCAGCGCCTGGGTGCGGTCGCCTTTCTTT
CDR3: CASSAWVRSPFF

J: TRBJ2-3
length: 13
D: -
size: -
V: TRBV28
DNA: TGTGCCAGCAGTTGGGGTGGTCGGGATACGCAGTATTTT
CDR3: CASSWGGRDTQYF

J: TRBJ1-2
length: 17
D: -
size: -
V: TRBV4-1
DNA: TGCGCCAGCAGCCAGGCCCCCCTGAAGGGGTACAACTATGGCTACACCTTC
CDR3: CASSQAPLKGYNYGYTF

J: TRBJ2-3
length: 17
D: TRBD2
size: few
V: TRBV7-9
DNA: TGTGCCAGCAGCTTAGAGTCCCTAGCGGAAAGCACAGATACGCAGTATTTT
CDR3: CASSLESLAESTDTQYF

J: TRBJ2-1
length: 15
D: -
size: few
V: TRBV7-9
DNA: TGTGCCAGCAGCTTATCTTACATCTCCTACAATGAGCAGTTCTTC
CDR3: CASSLSYISYNEQFF

J: TRBJ1-1
length: 15
D: TRBD1
size: few
V: TRBV20-1
DNA: TGCAGTGCTAGAAGTCGGACAGGGCGGAACACTGAAGCTTTCTTT
CDR3: CSARSRTGRNTEAFF

J: TRBJ2-2
length: 16
D: -
size: few
V: TRBV27
DNA: TGTGCCAGCAGTTCGATCCCTGGGATTAACACCGGGGAGCTGTTTTTT
CDR3: CASSSIPGINTGELFF